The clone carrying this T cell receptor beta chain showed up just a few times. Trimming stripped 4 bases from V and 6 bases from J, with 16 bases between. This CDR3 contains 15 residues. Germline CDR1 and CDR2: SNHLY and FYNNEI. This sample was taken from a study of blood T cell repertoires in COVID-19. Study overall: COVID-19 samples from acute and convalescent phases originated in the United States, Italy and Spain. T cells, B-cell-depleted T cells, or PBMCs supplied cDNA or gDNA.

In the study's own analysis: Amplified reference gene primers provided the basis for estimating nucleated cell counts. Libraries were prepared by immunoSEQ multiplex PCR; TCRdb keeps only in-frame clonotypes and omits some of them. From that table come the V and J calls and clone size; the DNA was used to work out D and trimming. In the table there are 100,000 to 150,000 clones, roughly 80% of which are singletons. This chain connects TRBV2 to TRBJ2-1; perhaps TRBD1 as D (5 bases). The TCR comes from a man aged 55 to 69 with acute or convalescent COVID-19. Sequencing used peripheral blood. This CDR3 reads CASSVRQGSVNEQFF. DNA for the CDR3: TGTGCCAGCAGTGTTAGGCAGGGAAGTGTCAATGAGCAGTTCTTC.